This is a list of T cell receptor beta chains from one sample in a study of post-analysis software for immune sequencing data. One entry per CDR3 protein results from TCRdb running MiXCR on the PCR reads. The table lists about 570,000 distinct CDR3 sequences, 30% to 40% of them singletons, with 4.5% to 7.5% in the top ten. The specimen sequenced was blood. Receptors were obtained from a girl aged 2-17 years with multiple sclerosis. Each CDR3 is given with its conserved first and last residue. A D gene is named only where the DNA matches it firmly. Where a row states a size, it is once, few, many or the class of an expanded clone; other rows omit it.

V	D	size	J	DNA	CDR3
TRBV5-1	-	few	TRBJ2-5	TGCGCCAGCAGCGACGCCACCCAGCAGACCCAGTACTTC	CASSDATQQTQYF
TRBV5-1	-	few	TRBJ2-1	TGCGCCAGCAGCTGCGCTCTTGAAGCAATGGAGCAGTTCTTC	CASSCALEAMEQFF
TRBV5-6	TRBD2	-	TRBJ2-1	TGTGCCAGCAGCTTACTAGCGGGGGGCCGAAGCTCCTACAATGAGCAGTTCTTC	CASSLLAGGRSSYNEQFF
TRBV20-1	-	once	TRBJ2-1	TGCAGTGCTAGAGACAGCCTCCTCCATGAGCAGTTCTTC	CSARDSLLHEQFF
TRBV12-3/TRBV12-4	-	few	TRBJ1-6	TGTGCCAGCAGTTCCACAACCCCAAATTCACCCCTCCACTTT	CASSSTTPNSPLHF
TRBV20-1	TRBD2	few	TRBJ2-1	TGCAGTGCTAGAATTCCTAGCGGGGGGGCAGGAAATGAGCAGTTCTTC	CSARIPSGGAGNEQFF
TRBV5-1	TRBD2	-	TRBJ2-1	TGCGCCAGCAGCTTGGTTGCGGGGGTCAATGGGGAGCAGTTCTTC	CASSLVAGVNGEQFF
TRBV12-3/TRBV12-4	TRBD1	few	TRBJ2-2	TGTGCCAGCAGGGGGACAGGGGGCAATTCCGGGGAGCTGTTTTTT	CASRGTGGNSGELFF
TRBV10-3	-	-	TRBJ2-7	TGTGCCATCAGGACTACAGGGACGGGGGAGCAGTACTTC	CAIRTTGTGEQYF
TRBV4-2	-	few	TRBJ2-3	TGTGCCAGCAGCCCGAGGGAGGGGGCACTAATTGCAGATACGCAGTATTTT	CASSPREGALIADTQYF
TRBV5-1	-	-	TRBJ1-1	TGCGCCAGCAGCTTTAGGGGGGAAAGCACTGAAGCTTTCTTT	CASSFRGESTEAFF
TRBV6-1	TRBD2	few	TRBJ2-5	TGTGCCAGCAGCCAACTCAGGGGACTAGCGGGGGAGGAGACCCAGTACTTC	CASSQLRGLAGEETQYF
TRBV6-1	-	-	TRBJ1-1	TGTGCCAGCAGTGAAGCGCTAGGGGCCACTGAAGCTTTCTTT	CASSEALGATEAFF
TRBV5-1	TRBD2	few	TRBJ2-3	TGCGCCAGCAGCTTGGGCGGGACTAGCGGACCCACAGATACGCAGTATTTT	CASSLGGTSGPTDTQYF
TRBV20-1	TRBD2	many	TRBJ2-3	TGCAGTTCAAGCGGGGGTGGAACAGATACGCAGTATTTT	CSSSGGGTDTQYF
TRBV12-3/TRBV12-4	-	-	TRBJ2-7	TGTGCCAGCAGTTCCCGGCTAGTACGGGGGAATGAGCAGTACTTC	CASSSRLVRGNEQYF
TRBV29-1	-	-	TRBJ1-2	TGCAGCGTAGCAAAGTCGGACAACTATGGCTACACCTTC	CSVAKSDNYGYTF